This entry features one T cell receptor beta chain sequence. The antigen remains unidentified. The sample is drawn from a study of vaccination and CD4 T cells after COVID-19. Treatment described: approximately nine-day PBMC culture with coronavirus spike peptide pools or control peptides (ViraFEST assay). The V gene's germline CDR1 is DFQATT and CDR2 SNEGSKA (reference sequence). V shed 4 bases and J shed 0 bases, with 5 bases lying between them. There are 12 residues in the CDR3. Cultured CD4+ T-cell DNA underwent Oncomine TCR Beta short-read sequencing. TCRdb reanalysed the PCR reads using MiXCR and keeps one entry per CDR3 protein. The data show 15,000 to 20,000 distinct CDR3 sequences, with 78% seen just once and roughly 17% held by the top ten.

The sequences come from CD4+ T cells from blood, cultured in vitro, collected after SARS-CoV-2 vaccination. This clonotype was sampled from a human donor who received a COVID-19 vaccine. The rearrangement uses TRBV20-1 and TRBJ2-3; unclear D gene. The CDR3 bases are TGCAGTGCTACCCCCAGCACAGATACGCAGTATTTT. This encodes CSATPSTDTQYF.